These 27 T cell receptor beta chains share one sample of origin, sequenced in a study of regulatory T cells. Their antigens are not known. Amplification used 52 TRBV primers and 13 TRBJ primers. Assay: immunoSEQ multiplex PCR; the TCRdb copy retains only in-frame clones and omits some. The table lists roughly 30,000 clones, 85% to 95% of them singletons. Study results and caveats: In CD3G-deficient patients, conventional CD4+ T cells were enriched for hydrophobic CDR3 residues at positions 6 and 7.

Specimen: conventional CD4+ T cells sorted from blood. Receptor source: a person between 18 and 35 years old with CD3G deficiency.

This clone showed up just once. At one of its ends the junction is not consistent with the germline gene, which may arise from a read error. This chain links TRBV7-9 with TRBJ2-1, with D tentatively TRBD1 (5 bases). Germline loops: CDR1 SEHNR, CDR2 FQNEAQ (reference sequence). The CDR3 sequence is 13 residues long. The DNA for the CDR3 is TGTGCCAGCAGCTTACAGGGTTACAGTGAGCAGTTCTTC. Translation gives CASSLQGYSEQFF.

J is TRBJ2-1 and V is TRBV28; D is unresolved. CDR3 length: 14 amino acids. Germline-derived CDR1 and CDR2 are MDHEN and SYDVKM. The V and J ends lost 2 bases and 5 bases respectively, with 10 bases between them. Here the CDR3 reads CASSLPANHNEQFF. Written as DNA, the CDR3 is TGTGCCAGCAGTTTACCAGCGAACCACAATGAGCAGTTCTTC.

The genes are TRBV19 and TRBJ1-5, with a tentative D call TRBD1 (6 bases). The germline V gene has CDR1 LNHDA and CDR2 SQIVND (reference sequence). The CDR3 runs to 16 residues. V dropped 5 bases and J dropped 1 base, with 15 bases sitting between them. The CDR3 coding sequence is TGTGCCAGTAGTCCCGGGACACTCCTAAGCAATCAGCCCCAGCATTTT. Its protein product is CASSPGTLLSNQPQHF.

The chain is built from TRBV6-1 and TRBJ2-7; maybe TRBD1 (5 bases). CDR1 and CDR2 (germline): MNHNS, SASEGT. V lost 8 bases to trimming and J lost 2 bases, with 10 bases between them. The CDR3 length is 12 residues. DNA of the CDR3: TGTGCCAGCGGACAACGTCCCTACGAGCAGTACTTC. This encodes CASGQRPYEQYF.

The rearrangement joins TRBV19 to TRBJ2-2, with 7 bases matching TRBD1. From germline, CDR1 is LNHDA and CDR2 SQIVND (reference sequence). V shed 3 bases and J 0 bases; nucleotides not matched to a gene: 1. The CDR3 extends over 15 amino acids. CDR3 DNA sequence: TGTGCCAGTAGTATTGGGACAGCGAACACCGGGGAGCTGTTTTTT. Translated: CASSIGTANTGELFF.

The rearrangement links TRBV2 to TRBJ2-7, with 7 bases lining up with TRBD2. The CDR3 contains 14 residues. J lost 6 bases, V lost 2 bases, and 7 bases had no gene match. Germline V gene sequence: CDR1 SNHLY, CDR2 FYNNEI. The CDR3 reads CASSERSTGGEQYF. As DNA, the CDR3 is TGTGCCAGCAGTGAAAGGTCTACGGGGGGCGAGCAGTACTTC.

The chain is built from TRBV19 and TRBJ2-1; tentative D call: TRBD1 (7 bases). Germline CDR1 LNHDA, CDR2 SQIVND (reference sequence). The ends were cut back, 2 bases at V and 0 bases at J, with 14 bases in the middle. The CDR3 covers 17 residues. As DNA, the CDR3 is TGTGCCAGTAGTATACTCAGGGGGGACAGCTCCTACAATGAGCAGTTCTTC. Its protein is CASSILRGDSSYNEQFF. The variable domain in full, with the rest retrieved from reference TRBV19 and TRBJ2-1, is DGGITQSPKYLFRKEGQNVTLSCEQNLNHDAMYWYRQDPGQGLRLIYYSQIVNDFQKGDIAEGYSVSREKKESFPLTVTSAQKNPTAFYLCASSILRGDSSYNEQFFGPGTRLTVL.

The chain couples TRBV7-9 to TRBJ1-1, with D tentatively TRBD1 (6 bases). CDR3 length equals 13 residues. CDR1 is SEHNR and CDR2 is FQNEAQ in the germline V gene (reference sequence). Trimming removed 11 bases from V and 1 base from J, with 14 bases in between. CDR3 coding DNA: TGTGCCCTCGGGGGCCAGGGGAACACTGAAGCTTTCTTT. Translated, it gives CALGGQGNTEAFF.

The chain carries TRBV4-1 and TRBJ2-4; D may be TRBD1 or TRBD2 (5 bases each). The V gene's germline CDR1 is MGHRA and CDR2 YSYEKL. This CDR3 is built from 17 residues. V dropped 0 bases and J dropped 3 bases, with 15 bases sitting between them. CDR3: CASSQDMGVSGKNIQYF. CDR3 in DNA: TGCGCCAGCAGCCAAGATATGGGGGTCAGCGGCAAAAACATTCAGTACTTC.

The V call is TRBV30, the J call TRBJ1-2; D gene uncertain. The CDR3 spans 13 residues. Germline CDR1 and CDR2: GTSNPN and SVGIG (reference sequence). V lost 4 bases and J 6 bases, leaving 15 bases between the germline ends. The CDR3 is CAWNHGQKDGYTF. The CDR3 region has the DNA TGTGCCTGGAATCACGGGCAAAAGGATGGCTACACCTTC.

This clone showed up just once. V gene TRBV14 combines with J gene TRBJ1-1; D not certain. Germline CDR1 SGHDN, CDR2 FVKESK. The CDR3 is 13 amino acids. V shed 3 bases and J shed 10 bases, with 15 bases lying between them. The CDR3 DNA follows: TGTGCCAGCAGCCACTCCTTCCCGGCAGGAGCTTTCTTT. It is translated as CASSHSFPAGAFF.

The J gene is TRBJ1-1, the V gene TRBV7-2, with D perhaps matching TRBD1 (6 bases). This CDR3 comprises 14 residues. Per germline, CDR1 SGHTA and CDR2 FQGNSA. V dropped 6 bases and J dropped 5 bases, with 16 bases sitting between them. The CDR3, as DNA: TGTGCCAGCAGGAGGTCGGGGGGGCGGACTGAAGCTTTCTTT. The encoded protein is CASRRSGGRTEAFF.

The V and J genes are TRBV25-1 and TRBJ2-5, with D perhaps assigned TRBD1 or TRBD2 (6 bases each). This CDR3 spans 15 amino acids. Germline V gene lookup returns CDR1 MGHDK and CDR2 SYGVNS. Trimming removed 3 bases from V and 4 bases from J, with 15 bases in between. CDR3 loop: CASSDEGGNRETQYF. Here the CDR3 DNA reads TGTGCCAGCAGTGACGAGGGGGGAAACCGAGAGACCCAGTACTTC.

This rearrangement joins TRBV6-1 to TRBJ2-2; no reliable D call. Germline assignment: CDR1 MNHNS and CDR2 SASEGT. The CDR3 length is 12 residues. V was cut by 7 bases and J by 4 bases, with 7 bases left in between. The CDR3, as DNA: TGTGCCAGCATGACGGCCACCGGGGAGCTGTTTTTT. Its protein is CASMTATGELFF.

The CDR3 DNA reads TGTGCCAGCAGTTTGGCGGGTACTAGGAAGGCCTACGAGCAGTACTTC. Translated: CASSLAGTRKAYEQYF. The rearrangement links TRBV7-2 to TRBJ2-7; D is perhaps TRBD2 (5 bases). The CDR3 contains 16 residues. V was cut by 6 bases and J by 2 bases, with 20 bases left in between. Germline CDR1 is SGHTA and CDR2 is FQGNSA.

This clone was seen a handful of times. V and J are TRBV4-1 and TRBJ2-7; the D gene is possibly TRBD1 (6 bases). The CDR3 has 14 amino acids. Germline V lookup: CDR1 MGHRA, CDR2 YSYEKL. Between the trimmed V and J ends, which lost 1 base and 2 bases, there was a span of 9 bases. In DNA form, the CDR3 reads TGCGCCAGCAGCCAAGGGCAGGGGACCTACGAGCAGTACTTC. It encodes CASSQGQGTYEQYF.

This chain connects TRBV6-1 to TRBJ1-2, with D unresolved. The CDR3 is 11 amino acids. The germline CDR1 and CDR2 sequences are MNHNS and SASEGT. Between the trimmed V and J ends, which lost 5 bases and 3 bases, there was a span of 4 bases. CDR3 bases: TGTGCCAGCAGTATCTACTATGGCTACACCTTC. Amino acids: CASSIYYGYTF.

V is TRBV9 and J is TRBJ2-1, with TRBD2 identical over 7 bases. There are 15 residues in the CDR3. J was trimmed by 2 bases and V by 5 bases; bases with no gene match: 7. Looked up from germline, CDR1 is SGDLS and CDR2 is YYNGEE. The DNA for the CDR3 is TGTGCCAGCAGTGACCGCGGGGGTCCCTACAATGAGCAGTTCTTC. Translated: CASSDRGGPYNEQFF.

The rearrangement links TRBV5-4 to TRBJ2-5, with D perhaps TRBD2 (6 bases). The CDR3 has 14 residues. Trimming took off 4 bases at V and 0 bases at J, with 10 bases between the two ends. Per germline, CDR1 SGHNT and CDR2 YYREEE (reference sequence). The CDR3 DNA follows: TGTGCCAGCAGCCGCGGGGACTACCAAGAGACCCAGTACTTC. Translating gives CASSRGDYQETQYF.

The chain has TRBV2 and TRBJ1-2; D remains unclear. The V and J ends lost 3 bases and 7 bases respectively, with 3 bases between them. The CDR3 has 10 residues. CDR1 SNHLY and CDR2 FYNNEI come from the germline V gene. The CDR3 sequence is CASSETGYTF. The CDR3 coding sequence is TGTGCCAGCAGTGAGACTGGCTACACCTTC. The complete variable domain, with remaining parts taken from reference TRBV2 and TRBJ1-2, reads EPEVTQTPSHQVTQMGQEVILRCVPISNHLYFYWYRQILGQKVEFLVSFYNNEISEKSEIFDDQFSVERPDGSNFTLKIRSTKLEDSAMYFCASSETGYTFGSGTRLTVV.

The chain couples TRBV5-1 to TRBJ2-3; D tentatively reads TRBD1 or TRBD2 (6 bases each). CDR1 SGHRS and CDR2 YFSETQ come from the germline V gene. This CDR3 is 17 amino acids long. V was pared by 0 bases and J by 2 bases, with 16 bases between. CDR3 loop: CASSLGRGDGITDTQYF. DNA of the CDR3: TGCGCCAGCAGCTTGGGAAGGGGGGACGGCATCACAGATACGCAGTATTTT.

The J gene is TRBJ2-2, the V gene TRBV5-1, with 14 bases identical to TRBD2. After removal of 3 bases from V and 0 bases from J, the junction contained 1 base not matched to a gene. This CDR3 is 17 amino acids long. The germline CDR1 and CDR2 sequences are SGHRS and YFSETQ. CDR3 in DNA: TGCGCCAGCAGCTCGGGACTAGCGGGAGCGAACACCGGGGAGCTGTTTTTT. It encodes CASSSGLAGANTGELFF. The variable domain in full, with the rest retrieved from reference TRBV5-1 and TRBJ2-2, is KAGVTQTPRYLIKTRGQQVTLSCSPISGHRSVSWYQQTPGQGLQFLFEYFSETQRNKGNFPGRFSGRQFSNSRSEMNVSTLELGDSALYLCASSSGLAGANTGELFFGEGSRLTVL.

The chain employs TRBV5-1 and TRBJ1-4; 7 nucleotides match TRBD1. Trimming removed 3 bases from V and 7 bases from J; junction bases left unmatched: 12. The CDR3 has 16 amino acids. Germline V gene sequence: CDR1 SGHRS, CDR2 YFSETQ. CDR3 residues: CASSSYPPYRGEKLFF. The DNA of the CDR3 is TGCGCCAGCAGCTCATACCCCCCCTACAGGGGTGAAAAACTGTTTTTT.

This sequence joins TRBV2 and TRBJ2-7; 7 bases map to TRBD1. The CDR3 loop spans 13 amino acids. Trimming cost V 2 bases and J 5 bases; bases outside gene matches: 3. Germline lookup yields CDR1 SNHLY and CDR2 FYNNEI. The CDR3 spells CASSEQGEHEQYF. In nucleotides, the CDR3 is TGTGCCAGCAGTGAACAGGGGGAACACGAGCAGTACTTC.

V and J are TRBV7-8 and TRBJ2-7, with 7 nucleotides matching TRBD1. Germline V gives CDR1 SGHVS, CDR2 FQNEAQ. After removal of 1 base from V and 1 base from J, the junction contained 4 bases not matched to a gene. CDR3 length: 15 residues. The CDR3 protein is CASSLGTGPSYEQYF. CDR3 coding DNA: TGTGCCAGCAGCTTAGGGACAGGTCCGTCCTACGAGCAGTACTTC.

The chain combines TRBV5-1 with TRBJ2-7; TRBD2 is a possible D gene (5 bases). This CDR3 has 14 residues. Trimming pared 0 bases from V and 2 bases from J, leaving 9 bases between. Germline V CDR1 and CDR2: SGHRS, YFSETQ. The CDR3 is CASSLAGNAYEQYF. DNA for the CDR3: TGCGCCAGCAGCTTGGCCGGGAATGCCTACGAGCAGTACTTC.

The genes are TRBV6-1 and TRBJ1-2, with TRBD1 matching 7 bases. Germline-derived CDR1 and CDR2 are MNHNS and SASEGT. The V gene end was trimmed by 2 bases and the J gene end by 12 bases; junction bases not matched to a gene: 9. This CDR3 contains 13 residues. DNA for the CDR3: TGTGCCAGCAGTGAATCGGGGCTACAGGGGAACACCTTC. This encodes CASSESGLQGNTF.